This T cell receptor beta chain originates from a study of graft-versus-host responses after intestinal transplantation. Study overall: Tacrolimus and steroids were given for around three years to all recipients after anti-thymocyte globulin induction.

The CDR3 is 16 residues long. Germline values: CDR1 MNHEY, CDR2 SMNVEV (reference sequence). V was trimmed by 2 bases and J by 2 bases, leaving 13 bases between them. The data were produced by immunoSEQ multiplex PCR, yet TCRdb's version contains in-frame clones alone and is incomplete. This sample has about 39,000 clones; about 95% occur once, and the top ten carry 0.2% to 0.25%. Of note for this clone: The target antigen is unknown.

J is TRBJ1-5 and V is TRBV27; D call uncertain. The sequence was collected from a human donor who was the organ donor for an intestinal transplant. The sequenced sample was unstimulated CD8+ T cells sorted from spleen or lymph node cells, obtained before transplant. The CDR3 coding sequence is TGTGCCAGCAGTTTAGTATCGGGGAGCGGCAATCAGCCCCAGCATTTT. Its protein product is CASSLVSGSGNQPQHF.